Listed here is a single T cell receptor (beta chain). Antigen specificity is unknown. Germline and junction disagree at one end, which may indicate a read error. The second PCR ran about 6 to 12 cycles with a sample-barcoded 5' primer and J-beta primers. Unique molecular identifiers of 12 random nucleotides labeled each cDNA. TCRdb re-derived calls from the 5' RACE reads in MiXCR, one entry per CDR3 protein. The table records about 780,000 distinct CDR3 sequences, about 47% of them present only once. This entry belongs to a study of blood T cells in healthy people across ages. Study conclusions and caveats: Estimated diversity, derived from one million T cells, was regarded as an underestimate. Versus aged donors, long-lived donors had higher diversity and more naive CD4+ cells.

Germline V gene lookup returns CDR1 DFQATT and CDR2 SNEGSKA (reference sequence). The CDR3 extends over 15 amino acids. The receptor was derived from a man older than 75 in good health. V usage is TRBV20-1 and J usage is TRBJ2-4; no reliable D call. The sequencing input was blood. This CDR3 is CSAFRPSGKGNIQSF. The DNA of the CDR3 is TGCAGTGCTTTCCGACCTTCCGGCAAAGGAAACATTCAGTCCTTC.